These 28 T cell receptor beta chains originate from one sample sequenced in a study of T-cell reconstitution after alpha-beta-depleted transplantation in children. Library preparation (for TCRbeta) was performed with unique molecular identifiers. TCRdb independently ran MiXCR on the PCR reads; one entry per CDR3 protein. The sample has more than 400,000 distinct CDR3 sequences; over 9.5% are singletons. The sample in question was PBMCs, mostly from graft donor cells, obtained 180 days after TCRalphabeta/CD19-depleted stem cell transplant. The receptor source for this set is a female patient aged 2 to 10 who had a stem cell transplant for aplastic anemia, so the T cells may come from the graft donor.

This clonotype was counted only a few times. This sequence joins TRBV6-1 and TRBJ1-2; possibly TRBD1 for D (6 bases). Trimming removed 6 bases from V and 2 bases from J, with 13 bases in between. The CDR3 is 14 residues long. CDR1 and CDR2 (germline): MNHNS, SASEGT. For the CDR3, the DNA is TGTGCCAGCAGCTCTACCGGGACAAACTATGGCTACACCTTC. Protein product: CASSSTGTNYGYTF.

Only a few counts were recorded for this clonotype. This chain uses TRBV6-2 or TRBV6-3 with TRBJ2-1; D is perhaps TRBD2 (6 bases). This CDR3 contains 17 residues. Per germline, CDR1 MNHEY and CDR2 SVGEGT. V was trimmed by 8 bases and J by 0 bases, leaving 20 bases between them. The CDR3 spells CASGWPGLGSSYNEQFF. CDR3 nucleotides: TGTGCCAGCGGTTGGCCTGGACTCGGGAGCTCCTACAATGAGCAGTTCTTC.

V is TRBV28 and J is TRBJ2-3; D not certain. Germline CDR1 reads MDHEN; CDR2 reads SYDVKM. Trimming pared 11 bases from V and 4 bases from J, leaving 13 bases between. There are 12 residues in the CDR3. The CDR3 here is CASKGFSDTQYF. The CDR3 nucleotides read TGTGCCTCTAAGGGATTCTCAGATACGCAGTATTTT.

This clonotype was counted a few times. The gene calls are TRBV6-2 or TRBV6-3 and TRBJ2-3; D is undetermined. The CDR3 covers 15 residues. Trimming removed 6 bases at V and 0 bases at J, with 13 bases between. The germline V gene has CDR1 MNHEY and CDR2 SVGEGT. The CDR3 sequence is CASRPSLRSTDTQYF. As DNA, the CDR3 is TGTGCCAGCAGACCAAGTTTGAGGAGCACAGATACGCAGTATTTT.

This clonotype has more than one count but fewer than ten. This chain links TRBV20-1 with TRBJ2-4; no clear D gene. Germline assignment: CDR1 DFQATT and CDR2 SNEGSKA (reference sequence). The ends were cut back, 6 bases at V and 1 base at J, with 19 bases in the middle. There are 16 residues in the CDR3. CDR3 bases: TGCAGTGCCCCGCAGGTCATAGGTGGTGCCAAAAACATTCAGTACTTC. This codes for CSAPQVIGGAKNIQYF.

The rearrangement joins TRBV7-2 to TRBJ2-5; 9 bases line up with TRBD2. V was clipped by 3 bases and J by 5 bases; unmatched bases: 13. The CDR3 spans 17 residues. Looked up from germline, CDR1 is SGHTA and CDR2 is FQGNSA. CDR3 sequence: CASSLFPGLARKETQYF. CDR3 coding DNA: TGTGCCAGCAGCTTGTTCCCGGGACTAGCTAGAAAGGAGACCCAGTACTTC.

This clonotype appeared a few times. CDR3 in amino acids: CSAMPLAGGKETQYF. The CDR3 nucleotides read TGCAGTGCTATGCCCCTAGCGGGAGGGAAGGAGACCCAGTACTTC. The chain employs TRBV20-1 and TRBJ2-5; 12 nucleotides agree with TRBD2. Per germline, CDR1 DFQATT and CDR2 SNEGSKA (reference sequence). This CDR3 is built from 15 residues. The junction had 8 bases not matched to a gene; V was cut back by 4 bases and J by 5 bases.

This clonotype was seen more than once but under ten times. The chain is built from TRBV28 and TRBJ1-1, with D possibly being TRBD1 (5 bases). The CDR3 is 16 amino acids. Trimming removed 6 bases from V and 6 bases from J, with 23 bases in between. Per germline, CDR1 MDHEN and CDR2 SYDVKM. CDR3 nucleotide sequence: TGTGCCAGCAGGGCTAGGGGAGCCGCCTGGTCGTCTGAAGCTTTCTTT. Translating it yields CASRARGAAWSSEAFF.

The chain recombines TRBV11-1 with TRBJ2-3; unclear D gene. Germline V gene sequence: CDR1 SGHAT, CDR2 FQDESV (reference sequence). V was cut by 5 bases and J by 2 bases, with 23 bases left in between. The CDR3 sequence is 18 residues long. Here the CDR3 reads CASSPLDGPHWNTDTQYF. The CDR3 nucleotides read TGTGCCAGCAGCCCTCTCGACGGGCCCCATTGGAACACAGATACGCAGTATTTT.

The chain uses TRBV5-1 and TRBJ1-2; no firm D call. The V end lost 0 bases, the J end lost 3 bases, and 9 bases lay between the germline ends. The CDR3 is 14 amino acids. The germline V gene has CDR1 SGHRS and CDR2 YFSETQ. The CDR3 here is CASSLAGPDYGYTF. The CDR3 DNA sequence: TGCGCCAGCAGCTTGGCGGGTCCTGACTATGGCTACACCTTC.

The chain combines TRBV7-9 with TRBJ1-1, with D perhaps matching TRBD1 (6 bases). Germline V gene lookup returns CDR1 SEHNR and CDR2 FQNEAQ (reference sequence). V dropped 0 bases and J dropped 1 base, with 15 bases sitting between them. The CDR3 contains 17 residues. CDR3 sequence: CASSLARGGGTNTEAFF. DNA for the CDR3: TGTGCCAGCAGCTTAGCCAGGGGAGGGGGGACGAACACTGAAGCTTTCTTT.

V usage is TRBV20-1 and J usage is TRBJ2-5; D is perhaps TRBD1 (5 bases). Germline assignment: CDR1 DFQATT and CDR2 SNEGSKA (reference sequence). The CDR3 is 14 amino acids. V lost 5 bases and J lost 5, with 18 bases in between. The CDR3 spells CSADQGPMWETQYF. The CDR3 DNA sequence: TGCAGTGCTGATCAGGGCCCTATGTGGGAGACCCAGTACTTC.

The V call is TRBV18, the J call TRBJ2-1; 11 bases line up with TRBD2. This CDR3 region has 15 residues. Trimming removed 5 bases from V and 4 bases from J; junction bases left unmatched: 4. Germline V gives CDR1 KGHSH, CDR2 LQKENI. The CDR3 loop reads CASSKTSGRYNEQFF. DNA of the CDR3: TGTGCCAGCTCAAAAACTAGCGGGAGATACAATGAGCAGTTCTTC.

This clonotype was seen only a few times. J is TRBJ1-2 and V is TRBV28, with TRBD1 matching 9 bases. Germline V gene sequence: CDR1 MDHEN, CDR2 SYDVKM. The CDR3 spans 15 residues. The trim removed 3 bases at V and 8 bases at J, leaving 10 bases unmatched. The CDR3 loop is CASSFWTGVSRGYTF. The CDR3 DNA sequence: TGTGCCAGCAGTTTCTGGACAGGGGTGTCTAGAGGCTACACCTTC.

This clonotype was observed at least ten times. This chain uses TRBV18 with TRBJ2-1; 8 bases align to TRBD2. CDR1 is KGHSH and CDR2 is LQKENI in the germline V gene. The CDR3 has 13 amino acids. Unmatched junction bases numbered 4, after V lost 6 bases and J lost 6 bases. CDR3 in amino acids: CASSTGTSNEQFF. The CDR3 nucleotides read TGTGCCAGCTCTACCGGGACTAGCAATGAGCAGTTCTTC. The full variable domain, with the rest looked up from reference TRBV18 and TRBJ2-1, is NAGVMQNPRHLVRRRGQEARLRCSPMKGHSHVYWYRQLPEEGLKFMVYLQKENIIDESGMPKERFSAEFPKEGPSILRIQQVVRGDSAAYFCASSTGTSNEQFFGPGTRLTVL.

The DNA for the CDR3 is TGTGCCAGTAGTATCCCTGCAGGGGGCATAAGCAATCAGCCCCAGCATTTT. Its translation is CASSIPAGGISNQPQHF. This rearrangement joins TRBV19 to TRBJ1-5; 8 positions agree with TRBD1. With 3 bases clipped from V and 1 base from J, the junction kept 8 bases outside the gene matches. The CDR3 is 17 residues long. Germline assignment: CDR1 LNHDA and CDR2 SQIVND (reference sequence).

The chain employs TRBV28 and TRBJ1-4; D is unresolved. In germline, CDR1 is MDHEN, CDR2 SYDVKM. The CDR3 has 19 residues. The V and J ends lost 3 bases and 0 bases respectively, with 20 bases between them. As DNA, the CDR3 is TGTGCCAGCAGTTTTCTTCTTCTACTGCAAGATGCAACTAATGAAAAACTGTTTTTT. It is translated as CASSFLLLLQDATNEKLFF.

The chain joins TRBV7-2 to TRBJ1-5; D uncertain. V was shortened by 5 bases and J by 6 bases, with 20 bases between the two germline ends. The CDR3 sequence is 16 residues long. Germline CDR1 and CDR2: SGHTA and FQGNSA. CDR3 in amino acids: CASSPRVRAPLQPQHF. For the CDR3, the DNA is TGTGCCAGCAGCCCCCGGGTTAGGGCCCCCCTTCAGCCCCAGCATTTT.

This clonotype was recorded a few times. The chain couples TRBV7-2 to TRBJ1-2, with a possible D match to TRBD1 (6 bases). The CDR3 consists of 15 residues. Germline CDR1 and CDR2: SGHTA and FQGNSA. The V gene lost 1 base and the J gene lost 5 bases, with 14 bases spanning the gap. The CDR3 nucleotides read TGTGCCAGCAGCTTAGACGGGACATGGATATATGGCTACACCTTC. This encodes CASSLDGTWIYGYTF.

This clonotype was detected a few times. The CDR3 sequence: CSVDRSSFQETQYF. The CDR3 region has the DNA TGCAGCGTTGACCGGAGCTCATTCCAAGAGACCCAGTACTTC. This chain joins TRBV29-1 and TRBJ2-5; no clear D gene. CDR3 length: 14 residues. Looked up from germline, CDR1 is SQVTM and CDR2 is ANQGSEA. V gave up 3 bases and J gave up 1 base, with 12 bases separating them.

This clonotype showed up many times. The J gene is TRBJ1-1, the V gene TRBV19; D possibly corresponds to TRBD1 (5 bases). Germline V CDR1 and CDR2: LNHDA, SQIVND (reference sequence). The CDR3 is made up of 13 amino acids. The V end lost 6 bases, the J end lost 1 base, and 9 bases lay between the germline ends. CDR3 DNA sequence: TGTGCCAGTAGCGTGACAGAGAACACTGAAGCTTTCTTT. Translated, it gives CASSVTENTEAFF.

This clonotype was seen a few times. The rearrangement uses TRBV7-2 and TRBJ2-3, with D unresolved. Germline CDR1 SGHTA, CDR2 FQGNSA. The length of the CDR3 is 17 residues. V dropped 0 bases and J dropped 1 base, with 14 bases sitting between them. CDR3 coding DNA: TGTGCCAGCAGCTTAGCCATCAACTCTCTAGGCACAGATACGCAGTATTTT. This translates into CASSLAINSLGTDTQYF.

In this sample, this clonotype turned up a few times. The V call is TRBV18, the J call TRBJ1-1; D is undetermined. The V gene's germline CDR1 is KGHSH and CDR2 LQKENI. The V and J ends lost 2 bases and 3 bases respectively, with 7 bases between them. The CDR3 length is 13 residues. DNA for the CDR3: TGTGCCAGCTCACCAGGAGGAGACACTGAAGCTTTCTTT. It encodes CASSPGGDTEAFF. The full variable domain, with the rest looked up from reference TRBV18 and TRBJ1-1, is NAGVMQNPRHLVRRRGQEARLRCSPMKGHSHVYWYRQLPEEGLKFMVYLQKENIIDESGMPKERFSAEFPKEGPSILRIQQVVRGDSAAYFCASSPGGDTEAFFGQGTRLTVV.

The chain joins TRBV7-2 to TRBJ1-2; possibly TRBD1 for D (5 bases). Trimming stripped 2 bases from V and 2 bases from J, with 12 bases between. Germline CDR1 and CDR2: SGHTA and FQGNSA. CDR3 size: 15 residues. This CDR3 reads CASSLQGAENYGYTF. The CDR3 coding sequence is TGTGCCAGCAGCTTACAAGGGGCAGAGAACTATGGCTACACCTTC. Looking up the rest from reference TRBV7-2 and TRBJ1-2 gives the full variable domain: GAGVSQSPSNKVTEKGKDVELRCDPISGHTALYWYRQSLGQGLEFLIYFQGNSAPDKSGLPSDRFSAERTGGSVSTLTIQRTQQEDSAVYLCASSLQGAENYGYTFGSGTRLTVV.

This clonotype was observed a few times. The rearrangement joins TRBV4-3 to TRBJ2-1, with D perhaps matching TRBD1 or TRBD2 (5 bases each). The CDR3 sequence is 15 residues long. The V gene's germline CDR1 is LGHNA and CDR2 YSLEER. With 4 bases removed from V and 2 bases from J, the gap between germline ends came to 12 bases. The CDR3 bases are TGCGCCAGCAGCCCTGGTAGGGGAGCCTACAATGAGCAGTTCTTC. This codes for CASSPGRGAYNEQFF.

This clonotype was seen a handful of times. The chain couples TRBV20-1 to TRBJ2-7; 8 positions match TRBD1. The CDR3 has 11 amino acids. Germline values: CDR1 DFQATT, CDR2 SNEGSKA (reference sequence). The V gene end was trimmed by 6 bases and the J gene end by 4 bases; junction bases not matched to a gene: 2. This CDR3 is CSARTGYEQYV. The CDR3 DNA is TGCAGTGCCAGGACAGGGTACGAGCAGTACGTC.

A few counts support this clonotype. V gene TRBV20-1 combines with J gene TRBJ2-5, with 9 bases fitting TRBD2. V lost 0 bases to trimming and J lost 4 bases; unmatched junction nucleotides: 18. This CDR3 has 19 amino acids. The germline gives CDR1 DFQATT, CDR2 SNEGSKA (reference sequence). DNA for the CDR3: TGCAGTGCTAGAGACTCGGGCACGGCGGGAGGGCCCCGAGGAGAGACCCAGTACTTC. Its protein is CSARDSGTAGGPRGETQYF.

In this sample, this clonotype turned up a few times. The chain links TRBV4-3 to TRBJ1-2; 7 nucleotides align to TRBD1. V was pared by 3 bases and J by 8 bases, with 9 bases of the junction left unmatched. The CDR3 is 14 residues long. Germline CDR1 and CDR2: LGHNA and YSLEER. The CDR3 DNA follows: TGCGCCAGCAGCCAGTCCCTCAGGGGGGACGGCTACACCTTC. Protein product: CASSQSLRGDGYTF.